This T cell receptor (beta chain) was sequenced for a study of cytomegalovirus exposure and HLA in healthy donors (dated by TCRdb to about 2017). As for the study more broadly: An earlier analysis of about 530 of the donors reported approximately 300 Gb of sequence data and 90 million to 120 million unique TCR beta sequences obtained from 150 million to 200 million T cells. Class I and class II HLA loci were covered by the typing at four-digit resolution. Typing coverage varied by locus: roughly 629-640 donors for A, B, C, DRB1 and DQB1; roughly 510 for DQA1; around 570 for DPA1; under 490 for DPB1. Among several hundred genotyped donors of the cohort, an average of roughly 230,000 unique TCR beta nucleotide sequences was sequenced per donor, of which about 20% were non-productive. Donor age, sex, ethnicity and CMV serostatus were compiled alongside the repertoire data. The study profiled the T cell repertoires of hundreds of subjects by immunosequencing and related them to cytomegalovirus serostatus. The aim of the study was to test whether cataloging public T cell receptors could identify signatures of past pathogen exposure. A handful of DR-DQ haplotypes were treated as single units for association and clustering because of strong linkage in the cohort. The genetic ancestry cluster associated with self-reported Caucasian donors included 81% of the roughly 360 genotyped donors. Along with the roughly 700-subject first cohort, a separate validation cohort of over a hundred different subjects was used. An earlier analysis of fewer than 700 of the donors applied high-throughput TCR beta sequencing to assess whether each TCR beta V gene segment acted as functional or pseudogenic. A later genetic analysis took genome-wide SNP genotypes for about 65% of the 666 donors and used that subset as a discovery cohort. In the later analysis, no new phenotypic data were used to find candidate immune exposures; instead, reliance was placed on TCR beta sequences and their occurrence across donors. All discovery cohort repertoires had been generated using a single sequencing platform. To study patterns of TCR occurrence, a later analysis re-analyzed previously published TCR beta repertoires from 600 to 750 donors and added high-resolution HLA genotyping. To predict cytomegalovirus infection status, the study combined high-throughput TCR immunosequencing, statistical association of individual TCRs with disease status, and machine learning. An early release covering approximately 600 HLA-typed donors comprised about 300 gigabases of sequencing data and tens of millions of unique TCR sequences.

CDR1 SQVTM and CDR2 ANQGSEA are derived from the germline V gene. Reading from cysteine to phenylalanine, the CDR3 counts 13 amino acids. Only the CDR3 DNA is retained, 39 bases long and in frame from the first base. Overall study outcomes, separate from this receptor: The earlier analysis of around 600 of the donors excluded some 15 rarely observed V segments, including chromosome 9 orphons, because counts were too low. The cohort was sequenced for TCR beta chains only, and without alpha or paired-chain data the features that could be detected were limited. A cluster of highly shared sequence variants was judged likely to be a technical artifact of the sequencing pipeline. Compared with the approximately 600-donor mean, donors in an Asian-associated ancestry cluster had fewer N-insertions in productive TCRs, according to a later genetic analysis. A later analysis associated 15,000 to 20,000 TCR beta sequences with specific HLA alleles at a false discovery rate of 0.05. The classifier was reported to diagnose cytomegalovirus status with high specificity and sensitivity in both the original cohort and the validation cohort. Immune exposure information for the cohort was limited to CMV serostatus. Because HLA typing was unavailable for some donors at each locus, only the typed subset was used in association tests. A later analysis reported that several top co-occurrence clusters appeared linked to parvovirus B19, influenza, CMV and Epstein-Barr virus. A further reported finding was that TCR beta sequences accurately predicted the HLA-A and HLA-B alleles for most subjects in the first cohort. According to a later analysis, TCR association rates differed among HLA loci, with DRB1 alleles showing the most associated TCRs and HLA-C alleles showing the fewest. Roughly uniform sequencing depth across donors was assumed in presence/absence analyses, although this assumption may not hold. Assigning TCR associations to individual alleles was difficult when HLA alleles, especially DR and DQ, strongly co-occurred. In vitro tests confirmed that a few of the cytomegalovirus-associated TCR beta chains recognize cytomegalovirus antigens. A total of fewer than 200 TCR beta chains were listed by the study as associated with cytomegalovirus. Linkage disequilibrium might explain the correlated functional status among segregating V segments, but an unknown experimental factor could not be ruled out. In a later analysis, most CMV-associated TCR beta chains were found to appear HLA-restricted, with HLA associations seemingly driven largely by CMV exposure. Because the 87-base-pair reads could not distinguish some IMGT-functional V segments, including TRBV6-2 and TRBV6-3, those segments were excluded. An association between a missense DCLRE1C variant and V-gene and J-gene trimming of TCR beta chains was found in a later genetic analysis and replicated in an independent cohort. In an earlier analysis of 587 of the donors, most TCR beta V segments appeared in productive rearrangements about 90% or about 30% of the time, broadly matching IMGT annotations. Compared with equally common non-associated chains, HLA-associated TCR beta chains in a later analysis were more clonally expanded and had lower generation probabilities. While some public TCRs were present in many individuals, most TCR sequences turned up only very rarely across donors. The authors suggested that the approach could potentially be generalized to other disease states and immunological phenotypes.

The cohort comprised some 700 healthy bone marrow donors. All cohort members were sampled while nominally healthy, although unrecorded immune exposures were likely present. The donor tested CMV seropositive and was one of the 289 seropositive cohort members. A peripheral blood sample was collected from each donor, and TCR beta sequencing was performed on peripheral blood mononuclear cells. The Qiagen DNeasy Blood Extraction Kit was used to extract genomic DNA from the blood cell samples. Library preparation employed the immunoSEQ multiplex PCR assay. The multiplex PCR relied on a mix of 60 forward primers for TCR Vbeta segments and 13 reverse primers for TCR Jbeta segments. Amplification of the CDR3 region of rearranged TCR beta genes was performed with a multiplex PCR assay on genomic DNA. The amplified TCR beta libraries were sequenced on the Illumina HiSeq System as 87-base-pair reads. The authors processed their data as follows. A later analysis tallied tens of millions of unique TCR beta chains across the 700 or so repertoires, and 10 million to 11 million of those chains were shared by two or more donors. To remove PCR and sequencing errors, raw reads were error-corrected and collapsed into unique sequences using a nearest-neighbor algorithm that merged closely related sequences. Alignment of CDR3 sequences to IMGT reference sequences was used to assign V, D and J gene segments. Each retained sequence needed at least a six-nucleotide match to both a V gene segment and a J gene segment. A rearrangement counted as productive if the CDR3 had no stop codons and remained in frame with V and J, and every other rearrangement counted as non-productive. Following IMGT convention, CDR3 was defined as the stretch from the second conserved V-encoded cysteine up to the conserved J-encoded phenylalanine. In an earlier analysis of more than 550 of the donors, sequences lacking an unambiguous match to a single V gene segment were excluded. In an earlier analysis of about 590 of the donors, a V segment was called functional when productive rearrangements were above 56.7%, and segregating when the standard deviation between donors exceeded 5%. To diagnose cytomegalovirus status from the catalog of TCR beta chain sequences, a statistical classification framework was built. A later analysis assigned V and J genes by comparing TCR nucleotide sequences with IMGT/GENE-DB human TR gene sequences. A later analysis assigned CDR3 sequences and most-parsimonious VDJ recombination scenarios with the TCRdist pipeline. A later analysis defined each TCR beta chain by its CDR3 amino acid sequence plus V-gene family, and excluded reads lacking a unique V-gene family. In a later analysis, fewer than 650 highly shared, low-generation-probability nucleotide sequences were removed to address suspected cross-contamination and a sequencing artifact. In a later analysis, a clonal expansion index was calculated for each public chain from normalized within-repertoire ranks of inferred template counts. Generation probabilities in a later analysis came from a VDJ recombination model fitted to out-of-frame rearrangements, and those results were checked against IGoR. Hypergeometric tests were used in a later analysis to score TCR-TCR, TCR-HLA and TCR-CMV co-occurrence, with a repertoire-size bias correction applied to the TCR pairs. A later analysis estimated false discovery rates by permuting HLA or CMV assignments 20 times. In a later analysis, co-occurring TCRs were grouped using DBSCAN, and TCRdist sequence similarity was added for clustering within HLA-allele-positive subsets. Co-occurrence clustering excluded repertoires with fewer than 30,000 or more than 120,000 public chains, plus five with anomalous nucleotide sharing. TCRdb retrieved this table from immuneACCESS and kept in-frame rearrangements only. Not all clones are present; in checked studies, unresolved V genes account for under half, and no reason is known for the remainder. V and J calls and clone size are given by that table; D and trimming were obtained from the DNA. Recorded for this sample are 200,000 to 250,000 clones; over 70% of them occurred a single time. Less than 3.5% of the sample rests with the top ten.

On this clone: Its antigen is still unknown. No base qualities exist here, and no much larger clone lies one base off it.

The sample taken for sequencing was PBMCs. Rearrangement joined TRBV29-1 to TRBJ1-2; there is no confident call for the D gene. The receptor comes from an older woman in good health and CMV-seropositive. The bases are TGCACCGCCTCAGTAACAGCATTTTATGGCTACACCTTC. This translates into CTASVTAFYGYTF.